A single sample is the source of the 5 T cell receptor beta chains below, sequenced in a study of beta chain features in type 1 diabetes. The study reverse transcribed the entire isolated RNA, so it sequenced expressed TCRB transcripts. Produced via immunoSEQ multiplex PCR; TCRdb's table is partial and in-frame only. The data contain 500,000 to 800,000 clones, around 11% of them singletons. Antigens of these TCRs are unknown. Study-wide findings and caveats: In every one of the four CD4+ subsets, TCRB CDR3s were moderately but significantly shorter in Type 1 diabetes patients.

Sequenced input: naive CD4+ T cells from blood. These receptors were taken from a man in his thirties or forties with type 1 diabetes.

This clone was picked up a small number of times. The chain links TRBV5-1 to TRBJ2-5, with D tentatively TRBD2 (6 bases). CDR1 SGHRS and CDR2 YFSETQ come from the germline V gene. This CDR3 has 14 amino acids. Trimming stripped 0 bases from V and 3 bases from J, with 9 bases between. This CDR3 is CASSLVGGEETQYF. The CDR3, as DNA: TGCGCCAGCAGCTTGGTCGGCGGGGAAGAGACCCAGTACTTC.

Concerning this clone: The identical CDR3 is also encoded by other nucleotide sequences in the sample. This sequence joins TRBV7-2 and TRBJ2-7, with 7 positions matching TRBD1. From germline, CDR1 is SGHTA and CDR2 FQGNSA. The CDR3 runs to 14 residues. J gave up 1 base and V 0 bases, and 0 bases lay outside the gene matches. CDR3 DNA: TGTGCCAGCAGCTTAGCGGACAGGTCCTACGAGCAGTACTTC. Amino acids: CASSLADRSYEQYF.

A few counts support this clone. DNA for the CDR3: TGCAGCGTTGTAACGTTTGCAGGGGGCGCTGATGAGCAGTTCTTC. Protein product: CSVVTFAGGADEQFF. This sequence joins TRBV29-1 and TRBJ2-1, with 8 bases matching TRBD1. With V trimmed by 4 bases and J by 8 bases, 13 bases remained unmatched. The CDR3 consists of 15 residues. Per the germline V gene, CDR1 is SQVTM and CDR2 is ANQGSEA.

This clone has just a few counts. The CDR3 here is CAWSTGNSRDTQYF. In DNA form, the CDR3 reads TGTGCCTGGAGTACAGGGAATTCAAGAGATACGCAGTATTTT. The chain uses TRBV30 and TRBJ2-3; a weak D match, TRBD1 (6 bases). V dropped 2 bases and J dropped 5 bases, with 14 bases sitting between them. From germline, CDR1 is GTSNPN and CDR2 SVGIG (reference sequence). The CDR3 runs 14 residues.

The chain combines TRBV15 with TRBJ1-2, with D possibly TRBD1 on 5 matching bases. CDR1 and CDR2 (germline): LNHNV, YYDKDF (reference sequence). This CDR3 contains 13 residues. V was cut by 1 base and J by 4 bases, with 7 bases left in between. CDR3 protein: CATSRGTPYGYTF. CDR3 sequence (DNA): TGTGCCACCAGCAGAGGGACACCCTATGGCTACACCTTC.